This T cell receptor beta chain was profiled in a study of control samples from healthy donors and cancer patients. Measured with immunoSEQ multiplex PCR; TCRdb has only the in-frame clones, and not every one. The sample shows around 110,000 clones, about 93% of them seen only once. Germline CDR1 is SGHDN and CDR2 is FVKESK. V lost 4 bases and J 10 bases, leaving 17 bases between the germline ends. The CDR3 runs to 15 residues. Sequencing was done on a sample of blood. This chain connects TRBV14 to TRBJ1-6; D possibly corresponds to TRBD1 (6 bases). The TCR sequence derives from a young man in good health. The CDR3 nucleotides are TGTGCCAGCAGCCGACAGGTGTCTTCTACCTCACCCCTCCACTTT. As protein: CASSRQVSSTSPLHF.